The rows below give T cell receptor beta chains drawn from one sample of a study of blood T cell repertoires in COVID-19. Clones were read by immunoSEQ multiplex PCR, and TCRdb kept only the in-frame ones, dropping some. The repertoire holds some 250,000 clones, with less than 90% as singletons. The sequenced sample consisted of peripheral blood. The receptors here all came from a man aged 25-40 years with active or convalescent COVID-19. Each CDR3 is given with its conserved first and last residue. Each record gives: CDR3 protein, CDR3 DNA, clone size, V gene, J gene, D gene. D genes are given only for firm matches. A clone size is listed for some rows: how often the clone was seen (once, few, many), or a class if it is expanded.

cdr3_aa: CASSHRDRANKEGTGELFF
cdr3_nt: TGTGCCAGCTCACACCGGGACAGGGCCAATAAGGAAGGTACCGGGGAGCTGTTTTTT
clone_size: NA
v_call: TRBV18
j_call: TRBJ2-2
d_call: TRBD1

cdr3_aa: CASSLGTGGNSPLHF
cdr3_nt: TGTGCCAGCAGTTTGGGTACAGGGGGAAATTCACCCCTCCACTTT
clone_size: NA
v_call: TRBV27
j_call: TRBJ1-6
d_call: TRBD1

cdr3_aa: CASSLGGGGRHLQETQYF
cdr3_nt: TGTGCCAGCAGCTTAGGTGGGGGGGGGCGTCACCTTCAAGAGACCCAGTACTTC
clone_size: NA
v_call: TRBV7-6
j_call: TRBJ2-5
d_call: NA

cdr3_aa: CASSLGLSYEQYF
cdr3_nt: TGTGCCAGCAGTTTGGGCCTCTCCTACGAGCAGTACTTC
clone_size: NA
v_call: TRBV12-3/TRBV12-4
j_call: TRBJ2-7
d_call: NA

cdr3_aa: CASLSGTEAFF
cdr3_nt: TGCGCCAGCCTATCAGGCACTGAAGCTTTCTTT
clone_size: NA
v_call: TRBV10-2
j_call: TRBJ1-1
d_call: NA

cdr3_aa: CASSTAATYTGELFF
cdr3_nt: TGTGCCAGCAGCACGGCGGCTACTTACACCGGGGAGCTGTTTTTT
clone_size: few
v_call: TRBV9
j_call: TRBJ2-2
d_call: NA

cdr3_aa: CASSSNPGLAANEQFF
cdr3_nt: TGTGCCAGCAGCTCAAACCCGGGACTAGCGGCCAATGAGCAGTTCTTC
clone_size: once
v_call: TRBV7-2
j_call: TRBJ2-1
d_call: TRBD2

cdr3_aa: CASTQQGAGMNTEAFF
cdr3_nt: TGTGCCAGCACCCAGCAGGGGGCCGGAATGAACACTGAAGCTTTCTTT
clone_size: NA
v_call: TRBV2
j_call: TRBJ1-1
d_call: TRBD1

cdr3_aa: CASSPPVTNVLTF
cdr3_nt: TGTGCCAGCAGCCCCCCGGTGACCAACGTCCTGACTTTC
clone_size: NA
v_call: TRBV7-6
j_call: TRBJ2-6
d_call: NA

cdr3_aa: CASRLAGGNNEQFF
cdr3_nt: TGTGCCAGCAGATTAGCGGGGGGGAACAATGAGCAGTTCTTC
clone_size: NA
v_call: TRBV27
j_call: TRBJ2-1
d_call: TRBD2

cdr3_aa: CASSILTSGATEQFF
cdr3_nt: TGTGCCAGTAGTATATTGACTAGCGGGGCCACTGAGCAGTTCTTC
clone_size: NA
v_call: TRBV19
j_call: TRBJ2-1
d_call: TRBD2

cdr3_aa: CASSQDRLAPQETQYF
cdr3_nt: TGCGCCAGCAGCCAAGATAGGCTAGCGCCCCAAGAGACCCAGTACTTC
clone_size: NA
v_call: TRBV4-3
j_call: TRBJ2-5
d_call: NA

cdr3_aa: CASSQVDRGKDGYTF
cdr3_nt: TGTGCCAGCAGCCAAGTTGACAGGGGGAAGGATGGCTACACCTTC
clone_size: few
v_call: TRBV4-2
j_call: TRBJ1-2
d_call: TRBD1

cdr3_aa: CASSITGQGLREKLFF
cdr3_nt: TGTGCCAGTAGTATCACGGGACAGGGTCTTAGGGAAAAACTGTTTTTT
clone_size: once
v_call: TRBV19
j_call: TRBJ1-4
d_call: TRBD1

cdr3_aa: CASSLSSSYNSPLHF
cdr3_nt: TGTGCCAGCAGTTTATCCAGCTCCTATAATTCACCCCTCCACTTT
clone_size: few
v_call: TRBV6-2/TRBV6-3
j_call: TRBJ1-6
d_call: NA

cdr3_aa: CASSIYNRTYEQYF
cdr3_nt: TGTGCCAGTAGTATCTATAACAGGACCTACGAGCAGTACTTC
clone_size: few
v_call: TRBV19
j_call: TRBJ2-7
d_call: NA

cdr3_aa: CASSHVGAQETQYF
cdr3_nt: TGTGCCAGCAGCCATGTGGGGGCCCAAGAGACCCAGTACTTC
clone_size: few
v_call: TRBV27
j_call: TRBJ2-5
d_call: NA

cdr3_aa: CAASSGGAYNEQFF
cdr3_nt: TGTGCCGCCTCGAGCGGGGGGGCCTACAATGAGCAGTTCTTC
clone_size: NA
v_call: TRBV28
j_call: TRBJ2-1
d_call: TRBD2

cdr3_aa: CAQPLARVHPLGSEQFF
cdr3_nt: TGTGCACAACCGCTCGCGCGGGTACATCCGTTGGGGTCCGAGCAGTTCTTC
clone_size: NA
v_call: TRBV25-1
j_call: TRBJ2-1
d_call: NA

cdr3_aa: CASSPGTGISYEQYF
cdr3_nt: TGTGCCAGCAGTCCTGGGACAGGGATATCCTACGAGCAGTACTTC
clone_size: NA
v_call: TRBV27
j_call: TRBJ2-7
d_call: TRBD1

cdr3_aa: CASSVFSGGAPGEQYF
cdr3_nt: TGTGCCAGCAGCGTATTTAGCGGGGGGGCCCCGGGAGAGCAGTACTTC
clone_size: few
v_call: TRBV9
j_call: TRBJ2-7
d_call: TRBD2

cdr3_aa: CASSEIGTAETQYF
cdr3_nt: TGTGCCAGCAGTGAAATAGGGACAGCAGAGACCCAGTACTTC
clone_size: NA
v_call: TRBV6-1
j_call: TRBJ2-5
d_call: TRBD1

cdr3_aa: CASSPRTDSRIYGYTF
cdr3_nt: TGTGCCAGCAGCCCCAGAACTGACAGCAGAATCTATGGCTACACCTTC
clone_size: NA
v_call: TRBV7-2
j_call: TRBJ1-2
d_call: NA

cdr3_aa: CASSNDPSGVYEQYF
cdr3_nt: TGCGCCAGCAGCAACGACCCTAGCGGGGTCTACGAGCAGTACTTC
clone_size: NA
v_call: TRBV5-1
j_call: TRBJ2-7
d_call: TRBD2

cdr3_aa: CASSLTGSPDEQYF
cdr3_nt: TGTGCCAGCAGCCTTACCGGGAGCCCGGACGAGCAGTACTTC
clone_size: NA
v_call: TRBV7-2
j_call: TRBJ2-7
d_call: NA

cdr3_aa: CASSERGQTTTGELFF
cdr3_nt: TGCGCCAGCAGCGAACGGGGACAGACAACCACCGGGGAGCTGTTTTTT
clone_size: NA
v_call: TRBV5-1
j_call: TRBJ2-2
d_call: TRBD1

cdr3_aa: CASSYAHRVYNEQFF
cdr3_nt: TGTGCCAGCAGTTACGCTCACAGGGTCTACAATGAGCAGTTCTTC
clone_size: NA
v_call: TRBV6-5
j_call: TRBJ2-1
d_call: NA

cdr3_aa: CASSNGGSEQFF
cdr3_nt: TGTGCCAGTAGTAATGGGGGCAGTGAGCAGTTCTTC
clone_size: NA
v_call: TRBV19
j_call: TRBJ2-1
d_call: NA

cdr3_aa: CASSVARGSNTGELFF
cdr3_nt: TGTGCCAGCAGCGTAGCCCGGGGGTCGAACACCGGGGAGCTGTTTTTT
clone_size: once
v_call: TRBV9
j_call: TRBJ2-2
d_call: NA

cdr3_aa: CASSRRGASPYNEQFF
cdr3_nt: TGTGCCAGCAGCCGGCGGGGGGCCTCTCCTTACAATGAGCAGTTCTTC
clone_size: NA
v_call: TRBV11-2
j_call: TRBJ2-1
d_call: TRBD2

cdr3_aa: CASSLKGSSLRGYTF
cdr3_nt: TGTGCCAGCAGCTTAAAAGGGAGCAGCCTCAGAGGCTACACCTTC
clone_size: NA
v_call: TRBV7-6
j_call: TRBJ1-2
d_call: NA

cdr3_aa: CASSPVPSQGSNQPQHF
cdr3_nt: TGTGCCAGCAGCCCAGTCCCGTCTCAGGGTTCCAATCAGCCCCAGCATTTT
clone_size: NA
v_call: TRBV27
j_call: TRBJ1-5
d_call: NA

cdr3_aa: CASSLLSSGGYEQYF
cdr3_nt: TGTGCCAGCAGCTTGTTGTCTAGCGGGGGGTACGAGCAGTACTTC
clone_size: NA
v_call: TRBV5-4
j_call: TRBJ2-7
d_call: TRBD2

cdr3_aa: CASSRDRDTIIHEQYF
cdr3_nt: TGTGCCAGCTCACGAGACCGGGACACTATTATCCACGAGCAGTACTTC
clone_size: NA
v_call: TRBV18
j_call: TRBJ2-7
d_call: NA

cdr3_aa: CASSPERMAGELFF
cdr3_nt: TGTGCCAGCTCACCGGAGAGAATGGCCGGGGAGCTGTTTTTT
clone_size: once
v_call: TRBV18
j_call: TRBJ2-2
d_call: NA

cdr3_aa: CASSSSPRTSGDTQYF
cdr3_nt: TGTGCCAGCAGCTCATCTCCAAGGACTAGCGGAGATACGCAGTATTTT
clone_size: NA
v_call: TRBV7-2
j_call: TRBJ2-3
d_call: TRBD2

cdr3_aa: CASSSRASGSTDTQYF
cdr3_nt: TGTGCCAGCAGTTCCCGTGCTAGCGGTAGCACAGATACGCAGTATTTT
clone_size: NA
v_call: TRBV27
j_call: TRBJ2-3
d_call: TRBD2

cdr3_aa: CASSQEGSGDGEKLFF
cdr3_nt: TGCGCCAGCAGCCAAGAAGGTTCGGGGGATGGTGAAAAACTGTTTTTT
clone_size: NA
v_call: TRBV4-1
j_call: TRBJ1-4
d_call: NA

cdr3_aa: CASSQMNVGGGYTF
cdr3_nt: TGTGCCAGCAGCCAAATGAACGTAGGGGGAGGCTACACCTTC
clone_size: NA
v_call: TRBV3-1/TRBV3-2
j_call: TRBJ1-2
d_call: NA

cdr3_aa: CASSASGGVETQYF
cdr3_nt: TGTGCCAGCAGCGCTAGCGGGGGGGTCGAGACCCAGTACTTC
clone_size: few
v_call: TRBV9
j_call: TRBJ2-5
d_call: TRBD2

cdr3_aa: CASSLTGGEYGYTF
cdr3_nt: TGCGCCAGCAGCTTGACAGGGGGCGAATATGGCTACACCTTC
clone_size: few
v_call: TRBV5-1
j_call: TRBJ1-2
d_call: TRBD1

cdr3_aa: CASSQDQGAKGTPLHF
cdr3_nt: TGTGCCAGCAGCCAAGACCAGGGGGCGAAGGGGACACCCCTCCACTTT
clone_size: NA
v_call: TRBV4-2
j_call: TRBJ1-6
d_call: TRBD1

cdr3_aa: CARNKDSNTEAFF
cdr3_nt: TGTGCCAGAAATAAGGACAGCAACACTGAAGCTTTCTTT
clone_size: NA
v_call: TRBV7-5
j_call: TRBJ1-1
d_call: NA

cdr3_aa: CASSLGGQGMFETEAFF
cdr3_nt: TGTGCCAGCAGCTTAGGGGGACAGGGGATGTTTGAGACTGAAGCTTTCTTT
clone_size: NA
v_call: TRBV11-2
j_call: TRBJ1-1
d_call: TRBD1

cdr3_aa: CASSPMGETQETQYF
cdr3_nt: TGTGCCAGCAGCCCTATGGGCGAGACCCAAGAAACCCAGTACTTC
clone_size: NA
v_call: TRBV5-5
j_call: TRBJ2-5
d_call: NA

cdr3_aa: CASSLVWGGRTGELFF
cdr3_nt: TGTGCCAGCAGCTTAGTGTGGGGGGGCCGAACCGGGGAGCTGTTTTTT
clone_size: NA
v_call: TRBV11-2
j_call: TRBJ2-2
d_call: NA

cdr3_aa: CASSQRDTRKTQYF
cdr3_nt: TGTGCCAGCAGCCAAAGGGACACGAGGAAGACCCAGTACTTC
clone_size: NA
v_call: TRBV3-1/TRBV3-2
j_call: TRBJ2-5
d_call: NA

cdr3_aa: CASSLELTKKLFF
cdr3_nt: TGTGCCAGCAGCTTAGAGCTAACCAAAAAACTGTTTTTT
clone_size: NA
v_call: TRBV11-2
j_call: TRBJ1-4
d_call: NA

cdr3_aa: CASSRSSGGIYNEQFF
cdr3_nt: TGTGCCAGTAGCCGCTCTAGCGGGGGGATCTACAATGAGCAGTTCTTC
clone_size: NA
v_call: TRBV19
j_call: TRBJ2-1
d_call: TRBD2

cdr3_aa: CASSESGGGSAAFF
cdr3_nt: TGCGCCAGCAGTGAGTCGGGGGGGGGAAGCGCGGCTTTCTTT
clone_size: NA
v_call: TRBV10-2
j_call: TRBJ1-1
d_call: NA

cdr3_aa: CASSPGDTNSPLHF
cdr3_nt: TGTGCCAGCAGCCCCGGGGATACTAATTCACCCCTCCACTTT
clone_size: few
v_call: TRBV7-9
j_call: TRBJ1-6
d_call: NA

cdr3_aa: CASSGSEGHGAFF
cdr3_nt: TGTGCCAGCAGCGGGTCAGAGGGCCACGGAGCTTTCTTT
clone_size: NA
v_call: TRBV7-9
j_call: TRBJ1-1
d_call: NA